This T cell receptor beta chain originates from a study of T-cell memory formation after mild COVID-19. This clonotype was recorded at least ten times. What it binds is not known. 5'RACE with constant-segment primers yielded barcoded, UMI-tagged TCR alpha and TCR beta cDNA libraries. One entry per CDR3 protein, called by TCRdb with MiXCR from the 5' RACE reads. The sample contains 340,000 or so distinct CDR3 sequences, 13% of which appear only once. Germline-derived CDR1 and CDR2 are LGHDT and YNNKEL (reference sequence). The length of the CDR3 is 11 residues. The V end lost 0 bases, the J end lost 7 bases, and 3 bases lay between the germline ends. Study-level results: Clones shrinking between day 15 and 85 showed a balanced CD4/CD8 split, and those that grew later tilted toward CD4+. CD4+ contracting clones lay mainly in CM and EM, CD8+ ones in EMRA.

This chain connects TRBV3-1 to TRBJ1-2; D gene unclear. The sequenced sample consisted of PBMCs or a T cell subset sorted from them (not recorded which). The TCR was taken from a young man who had mild COVID-19 (a few samples of this study predate the infection). Cell type and time point are not known. The CDR3 loop is CASSQDSGYTF. The CDR3 nucleotides are TGTGCCAGCAGCCAAGATTCTGGCTACACCTTC.